These T cell receptor beta chains were read from a single sample in a study of blood T cell repertoires in COVID-19. TCRdb's table, derived via immunoSEQ multiplex PCR, lists solely in-frame clones and lacks some. The sample contains about 130,000 clones, around 80% of which appear only once. Sequenced: peripheral blood. The receptors here all came from a woman in her forties or fifties with acute or convalescent COVID-19. Each CDR3 is given with its conserved first and last residue. D genes are given only for firm matches. Clone size is shown for a subset of rows, as once, few, many or a class of expanded clone.

d_call	v_call	j_call	clone_size	cdr3_aa	cdr3_nt
NA	TRBV5-1	TRBJ1-6	NA	CASSPDSGTGSPLHF	TGCGCCAGCAGCCCGGACAGCGGAACGGGCTCACCCCTCCACTTT
NA	TRBV15	TRBJ1-2	NA	CATSRRGRTAREDGYTF	TGTGCCACCAGCAGAAGAGGCAGAACCGCCCGGGAGGATGGCTACACCTTC
TRBD2	TRBV19	TRBJ2-7	NA	CASSEPTSGAYEQYF	TGTGCCAGTAGTGAACCGACTAGCGGGGCTTACGAGCAGTACTTC
NA	TRBV5-1	TRBJ2-6	NA	CASSLRAGANVLTF	TGCGCCAGCAGCCTCAGGGCTGGGGCCAACGTCCTGACTTTC
NA	TRBV5-1	TRBJ2-7	once	CASGTGYEQYF	TGCGCCAGCGGGACTGGTTACGAGCAGTACTTC
NA	TRBV7-3	TRBJ1-5	NA	CASRKTEIYSNQPQHF	TGTGCCAGCAGGAAGACAGAAATTTATAGCAATCAGCCCCAGCATTTT
NA	TRBV10-2	TRBJ1-5	NA	CASSATGNQPQHF	TGCGCCAGCAGCGCAACAGGGAATCAGCCCCAGCATTTT
NA	TRBV27	TRBJ1-2	once	CASSSKSGRNNYGYTF	TGTGCCAGCAGTTCCAAGAGCGGACGGAATAACTATGGCTACACCTTC
TRBD1	TRBV3-1/TRBV3-2	TRBJ1-2	few	CASSRTFSGGGYGYTF	TGTGCCAGCAGCCGAACATTCTCAGGGGGAGGCTATGGCTACACCTTC
TRBD1	TRBV6-1	TRBJ2-1	NA	CASSEDRGWSEQFF	TGTGCCAGCAGTGAAGACAGGGGGTGGAGTGAGCAGTTCTTC
NA	TRBV5-6	TRBJ1-1	NA	CASSTKGGQPNTEAFF	TGTGCCAGCAGCACCAAGGGCGGACAGCCGAACACTGAAGCTTTCTTT
NA	TRBV19	TRBJ1-1	NA	CASSGPAHRQTEAFF	TGTGCCAGTAGTGGTCCCGCGCACAGGCAAACTGAAGCTTTCTTT
TRBD1	TRBV5-1	TRBJ1-1	NA	CASSFTGGTEAFF	TGCGCCAGCAGCTTTACAGGGGGCACTGAAGCTTTCTTT
NA	TRBV3-1/TRBV3-2	TRBJ1-5	NA	CASSQHGVDQPQHF	TGTGCCAGCAGCCAACACGGGGTCGACCAGCCCCAGCATTTT
TRBD1	TRBV19	TRBJ2-2	NA	CAALRQGPHLNTGELFF	TGTGCCGCCCTTCGACAGGGCCCGCACTTGAACACCGGGGAGCTGTTTTTT
TRBD2	TRBV6-5	TRBJ2-7	NA	CAGGRETIAYEQYF	TGTGCCGGCGGGAGGGAGACCATAGCCTACGAGCAGTACTTC
NA	TRBV11-2	TRBJ1-2	few	CASSLAQGKNYGYTF	TGTGCCAGCAGCTTAGCTCAGGGAAAAAACTATGGCTACACCTTC
TRBD2	TRBV28	TRBJ2-3	NA	CASSLSGGPDTQYF	TGTGCCAGCAGTTTATCGGGAGGGCCAGATACGCAGTATTTT
NA	TRBV19	TRBJ1-4	NA	CATGAYNEKLFF	TGTGCCACCGGAGCATACAATGAAAAACTGTTTTTT
NA	TRBV7-9	TRBJ2-1	NA	CASSLKPGGGNEQFF	TGTGCCAGCAGCTTAAAACCAGGAGGTGGCAATGAGCAGTTCTTC
NA	TRBV19	TRBJ1-4	once	CASRWGVATNEKLFF	TGTGCCAGTAGATGGGGAGTAGCAACTAATGAAAAACTGTTTTTT
TRBD2	TRBV6-5	TRBJ2-7	NA	CASSYSWLAGETEQYF	TGTGCCAGCAGTTACTCGTGGCTAGCGGGAGAGACCGAGCAGTACTTC
NA	TRBV10-3	TRBJ2-3	NA	CAISAQLEKIDTQYF	TGTGCCATCAGTGCCCAGCTGGAGAAGATAGATACGCAGTATTTT
TRBD2	TRBV19	TRBJ2-1	NA	CASTDGRPSQFF	TGTGCCAGTACGGACGGGAGGCCGTCACAGTTCTTC
NA	TRBV12-5	TRBJ1-2	NA	CASGGGSLLYGYTF	TGTGCTAGTGGAGGAGGGTCGTTGCTCTATGGCTACACCTTC
NA	TRBV9	TRBJ2-3	NA	CASSVTGTSTDTQYF	TGTGCCAGCAGCGTAACTGGGACTTCAACAGATACGCAGTATTTT
TRBD1	TRBV28	TRBJ1-2	NA	CASSAQGRDGYTF	TGTGCCAGCAGTGCACAGGGGCGAGATGGCTACACCTTC
NA	TRBV7-9	TRBJ2-5	NA	CASSSVLYQYF	TGTGCCAGCAGCTCGGTCTTGTATCAGTACTTC
NA	TRBV5-1	TRBJ2-2	NA	CASSLSGDTGELFF	TGCGCCAGCAGCTTGTCAGGGGACACCGGGGAGCTGTTTTTT
NA	TRBV24-1	TRBJ1-1	NA	CATSDSGGDRNTEAFF	TGTGCCACCAGTGATTCTGGGGGCGACCGGAACACTGAAGCTTTCTTT
TRBD2	TRBV28	TRBJ2-1	NA	CASSPRTSGRYNEQFF	TGTGCCAGCAGTCCCCGGACTAGCGGTCGGTACAATGAGCAGTTCTTC
NA	TRBV28	TRBJ2-7	NA	CASSFPSVVGEQYF	TGTGCCAGCAGTTTTCCTAGCGTGGTTGGGGAGCAGTACTTC
NA	TRBV9	TRBJ2-1	NA	CASSVEHRYNEQFF	TGTGCCAGCAGCGTAGAGCACAGATACAATGAGCAGTTCTTC
TRBD2	TRBV9	TRBJ2-3	NA	CASSVSGGGADTQYF	TGTGCCAGCAGCGTTAGCGGGGGAGGCGCAGATACGCAGTATTTT
TRBD2	TRBV19	TRBJ2-7	NA	CASSIFGLGGTTVNRYEQYF	TGTGCCAGTAGTATATTCGGTTTAGGAGGGACTACCGTCAACCGCTACGAGCAGTACTTC
TRBD2	TRBV5-1	TRBJ2-1	once	CASNSAGISYNEQFF	TGCGCCAGCAACTCAGCGGGAATCTCCTACAATGAGCAGTTCTTC
NA	TRBV5-1	TRBJ1-2	NA	CASALEGSFGYTF	TGCGCCAGCGCCCTGGAGGGGTCATTCGGCTACACCTTC
TRBD1	TRBV5-4	TRBJ2-5	once	CAGGQVGEETQYF	TGTGCCGGGGGACAGGTAGGAGAAGAGACCCAGTACTTC
NA	TRBV19	TRBJ2-7	NA	CASSILSSAKTYEQYF	TGTGCCAGTAGTATCTTGTCTAGCGCCAAAACCTACGAGCAGTACTTC
TRBD2	TRBV6-5	TRBJ2-3	NA	CASRERGDQDTQYF	TGTGCCAGCAGGGAGCGGGGGGACCAAGATACGCAGTATTTT
TRBD2	TRBV6-5	TRBJ2-1	few	CAIKTGTSNYNEQFF	TGTGCCATCAAGACCGGGACTAGCAATTACAATGAGCAGTTCTTC
NA	TRBV7-2	TRBJ1-2	NA	CASSLSQRNYGYTF	TGTGCCAGCAGCCTATCCCAACGTAACTATGGCTACACCTTC
NA	TRBV4-2	TRBJ2-1	NA	CASSQDGGLSNEQFF	TGTGCCAGCAGCCAAGATGGGGGCTTAAGTAATGAGCAGTTCTTC
TRBD2	TRBV2	TRBJ2-2	NA	CASSEGRGDTGELFF	TGTGCCAGCAGTGAGGGACGGGGGGACACCGGGGAGCTGTTTTTT
NA	TRBV11-2	TRBJ2-7	NA	CASSSLQGGWYEQYF	TGTGCCAGCAGCTCGCTTCAGGGAGGATGGTACGAGCAGTACTTC
NA	TRBV4-1	TRBJ1-5	few	CASSQEGDLGPQHF	TGCGCCAGCAGCCAAGAAGGGGATTTAGGGCCCCAGCATTTT
NA	TRBV6-5	TRBJ1-2	NA	CGTRSQGYGYTF	TGTGGCACGCGGTCTCAGGGCTATGGCTACACCTTC
NA	TRBV7-3	TRBJ2-3	NA	CASSLPSDTQYF	TGTGCCAGCAGCTTACCTAGTGATACGCAGTATTTT
NA	TRBV5-1	TRBJ1-6	NA	CASSLDLYNSPLHF	TGCGCCAGCAGCTTGGATCTGTATAATTCACCCCTCCACTTT
NA	TRBV20-1	TRBJ1-2	NA	CSASQVEWSGYTF	TGCAGTGCTAGTCAAGTTGAGTGGTCCGGCTACACCTTC
NA	TRBV6-5	TRBJ1-5	few	CASRQGGGQPQHF	TGTGCCAGCAGGCAGGGAGGAGGGCAGCCCCAGCATTTT
NA	TRBV20-1	TRBJ1-2	NA	CSASIGGIRDYGYTF	TGCAGTGCTAGTATTGGAGGGATTAGGGACTATGGCTACACCTTC
TRBD1	TRBV5-4	TRBJ1-5	NA	CASSYGTGPNQPQHF	TGTGCCAGCAGCTACGGGACAGGCCCAAATCAGCCCCAGCATTTT
TRBD2	TRBV3-1/TRBV3-2	TRBJ2-1	NA	CASSRPPGGLGAYEQFF	TGTGCCAGCAGCCGCCCGCCGGGGGGACTTGGGGCCTACGAGCAGTTCTTC
NA	TRBV6-5	TRBJ1-2	NA	CASEDYGYTF	TGTGCCAGCGAGGACTATGGCTACACCTTC